One sample yielded the 32 T cell receptor beta chains listed below, sequenced in a study of blood T cell repertoires in COVID-19. This table comes from immunoSEQ multiplex PCR, and its TCRdb copy is limited to in-frame clones, with some not included. This table has 250,000 to 300,000 clones, less than 85% appearing once. The sequenced sample was peripheral blood. The receptors were sampled from a man aged 55 to 70 who had recovered from COVID-19.

The rearrangement joins TRBV11-2 to TRBJ2-1; 10 nucleotides align to TRBD2. The CDR3 length is 15 residues. Germline lookup yields CDR1 SGHAT and CDR2 FQNNGV. Trimming removed 1 base from V and 6 bases from J; junction bases left unmatched: 3. CDR3 in DNA: TGTGCCAGCAGCTTAGCTAGCGGGGGCCTCAATGAGCAGTTCTTC. It yields the protein CASSLASGGLNEQFF. The whole variable domain, filled in from reference TRBV11-2 and TRBJ2-1, reads EAGVAQSPRYKIIEKRQSVAFWCNPISGHATLYWYQQILGQGPKLLIQFQNNGVVDDSQLPKDRFSAERLKGVDSTLKIQPAKLEDSAVYLCASSLASGGLNEQFFGPGTRLTVL.

The rearrangement links TRBV11-3 to TRBJ2-1; tentative D call: TRBD2 (5 bases). The CDR3 has 15 amino acids. Trimming took off 0 bases at V and 7 bases at J, with 13 bases between the two ends. Germline V gene data show CDR1 as SGHNT and CDR2 as YENEEA. CDR3 amino acids: CASSLDRSSVNEQFF. The CDR3 coding sequence is TGTGCCAGCAGCTTAGATCGAAGTAGCGTGAATGAGCAGTTCTTC.

The gene calls are TRBV27 and TRBJ1-2; TRBD1 agrees at 9 bases. The trim removed 2 bases at V and 6 bases at J, leaving 10 bases unmatched. The CDR3 has 16 residues. Germline V CDR1 and CDR2: MNHEY, SMNVEV (reference sequence). CDR3 residues: CASSLRRTGGPDGYTF. For the CDR3, the DNA is TGTGCCAGCAGTTTACGTAGAACAGGGGGCCCGGATGGCTACACCTTC.

The chain combines TRBV15 with TRBJ2-3; TRBD1 aligns across 9 bases. V gave up 5 bases and J gave up 6 bases; unmatched junction bases: 9. Germline V gives CDR1 LNHNV, CDR2 YYDKDF (reference sequence). This CDR3 contains 15 residues. The CDR3 region has the DNA TGTGCCACCAGCTTACGACAGGGGGATACGGATACGCAGTATTTT. Protein sequence: CATSLRQGDTDTQYF.

The rearrangement joins TRBV6-5 to TRBJ1-1, with D maybe TRBD1 (5 bases). The CDR3 loop spans 12 amino acids. V was shortened by 7 bases and J by 11 bases, with 17 bases between the two germline ends. CDR1 is MNHEY and CDR2 is SVGAGI in the germline V gene. In DNA, the CDR3 is TGTGCCAGCACCCCAGGGCGGATGTCTGCTTTCTTT. Amino acid sequence: CASTPGRMSAFF.

DNA of the CDR3: TGTGCCAGTAGTATGCGACAGGGGTACCCCGGGGAGCTGTTTTTT. Encoded protein: CASSMRQGYPGELFF. This rearrangement joins TRBV19 to TRBJ2-2, with 8 bases that match TRBD1. V lost 3 bases and J lost 6; bases outside the gene matches: 6. The CDR3 is 15 amino acids. Germline V gene data show CDR1 as LNHDA and CDR2 as SQIVND (reference sequence).

The chain is built from TRBV7-8 and TRBJ1-5, with D tentatively TRBD1 (6 bases). CDR3 length: 16 residues. V was pared by 5 bases and J by 4 bases, with 18 bases between. Germline CDR1 is SGHVS and CDR2 is FQNEAQ. Here the CDR3 reads CASSTRPTGGNQPQHF. The CDR3 nucleotides are TGTGCCAGCAGCACGCGGCCGACAGGTGGGAATCAGCCCCAGCATTTT.

The V gene is TRBV7-9, the J gene TRBJ1-6; D is undetermined. CDR3 size: 16 residues. V was shortened by 5 bases and J by 6 bases, with 17 bases between the two germline ends. The germline V gene encodes CDR1 SEHNR and CDR2 FQNEAQ (reference sequence). The CDR3 nucleotides read TGTGCCAGCAGCCAAGAGGGTGGCTTGGGTAATTCACCCCTCCACTTT. This gives the protein CASSQEGGLGNSPLHF.

V is TRBV27 and J is TRBJ1-1; D possibly corresponds to TRBD1 (6 bases). Germline loops: CDR1 MNHEY, CDR2 SMNVEV (reference sequence). V lost 0 bases and J lost 7, with 9 bases in between. The length of the CDR3 is 13 residues. The CDR3 loop reads CASSLSPTGEAFF. The CDR3 DNA reads as TGTGCCAGCAGTTTATCCCCGACAGGTGAAGCTTTCTTT.

V and J are TRBV2 and TRBJ1-1; D call uncertain. V lost 8 bases and J lost 0, with 10 bases in between. CDR3 size: 13 residues. The germline V gene has CDR1 SNHLY and CDR2 FYNNEI. The CDR3 DNA follows: TGTGCCAGCGGCCGGGGAATGAACACTGAAGCTTTCTTT. Translated: CASGRGMNTEAFF. The variable domain in full, with the rest retrieved from reference TRBV2 and TRBJ1-1, is EPEVTQTPSHQVTQMGQEVILRCVPISNHLYFYWYRQILGQKVEFLVSFYNNEISEKSEIFDDQFSVERPDGSNFTLKIRSTKLEDSAMYFCASGRGMNTEAFFGQGTRLTVV.

This clone appeared once. V and J are TRBV3-1 (or the pseudogene TRBV3-2) and TRBJ2-4; no firm D call. This CDR3 contains 15 residues. Germline V gene lookup returns CDR1 LGHDT and CDR2 YNNKEL (reference sequence). V lost 0 bases and J lost 6, with 12 bases in between. CDR3 coding DNA: TGTGCCAGCAGCCAAGACTCGCACGGGTCAAACATTCAGTACTTC. Translating gives CASSQDSHGSNIQYF.

The chain has TRBV6-5 and TRBJ2-5; 7 bases line up with TRBD2. The germline gives CDR1 MNHEY, CDR2 SVGAGI. The CDR3 has 15 residues. Trimming at V came to 7 bases and at J to 5 bases, leaving 13 bases not matched to a gene. CDR3 bases: TGTGCCAGCAACGAACGCCGCGGGGGTAGGGAGACCCAGTACTTC. It is translated as CASNERRGGRETQYF.

J is TRBJ1-6 and V is TRBV15; D perhaps matches TRBD1 (5 bases). V lost 1 base and J lost 12, with 10 bases in between. The CDR3 runs 13 residues. Germline V gene lookup returns CDR1 LNHNV and CDR2 YYDKDF (reference sequence). The CDR3 spells CATSRGRQGPLHF. CDR3 in DNA: TGTGCCACCAGCAGAGGTCGGCAGGGACCCCTCCACTTT.

This clone showed up just once. V and J are TRBV5-1 and TRBJ2-4, with D tentatively TRBD1 (6 bases). The germline V gene encodes CDR1 SGHRS and CDR2 YFSETQ. The CDR3 sequence is 15 residues long. V lost 3 bases, J lost 4 bases, and 14 bases lay in between. For the CDR3, the DNA is TGCGCCAGCAGCTGGGGGCCGGACAGAAAAAACATTCAGTACTTC. The encoded protein is CASSWGPDRKNIQYF.

V gene TRBV6-5 combines with J gene TRBJ2-7; unclear D gene. Germline V gives CDR1 MNHEY, CDR2 SVGAGI. The V end was cut by 2 bases, the J end by 7 bases, with 15 bases between. The CDR3 loop spans 14 amino acids. In DNA form, the CDR3 reads TGTGCCAGCAGTTACGAACCGATTTCGCGAGAGCAGTACTTC. Amino acid sequence: CASSYEPISREQYF.

The chain links TRBV19 to TRBJ2-2; D unclear. The CDR3 loop spans 13 amino acids. The germline V gene has CDR1 LNHDA and CDR2 SQIVND (reference sequence). V lost 3 bases and J lost 6, with 8 bases in between. The CDR3 DNA follows: TGTGCCAGTAGTATTGTCGCGGCCGGGGAGCTGTTTTTT. It yields the protein CASSIVAAGELFF.

The chain links TRBV7-5 to TRBJ1-2; the table's D call TRBD1 went unverified against the DNA. TRBV7-5 is described as a pseudogene. CDR3 length equals 17 residues. CDR3 sequence: CARSPWGQGMDGYGYTF. CDR3 sequence (DNA): TGTGCCAGAAGCCCCTGGGGACAGGGAATGGATGGTTATGGCTACACCTTC.

The CDR3: CASSVRDRGVNTEAFF. CDR3 sequence (DNA): TGTGCCAGCAGCGTCCGGGACAGGGGAGTTAACACTGAAGCTTTCTTT. V is TRBV11-2 and J is TRBJ1-1; 10 bases match TRBD1. CDR1 and CDR2 (germline): SGHAT, FQNNGV. The CDR3 runs 16 residues. Losses at the gene ends were 5 bases for V and 2 bases for J; bases not matched to a gene: 8.

V and J are TRBV25-1 and TRBJ2-7; 10 positions agree with TRBD2. The CDR3 runs 13 residues. V was pared by 6 bases and J by 1 base, with 0 bases of the junction left unmatched. Germline-derived CDR1 and CDR2 are MGHDK and SYGVNS. CDR3 sequence reads: CASRGLASYEQYF. The DNA of the CDR3 is TGTGCCAGCAGGGGACTAGCGTCCTACGAGCAGTACTTC.

V and J are TRBV27 and TRBJ2-3, with TRBD1 matching over 8 bases. The V and J ends lost 7 bases and 0 bases, in that order; junction bases with no gene match: 12. The CDR3 spans 17 residues. Germline CDR1 MNHEY, CDR2 SMNVEV (reference sequence). CDR3 amino acids: CASKPDRALWSTDTQYF. The CDR3 bases are TGTGCCAGCAAACCGGACAGGGCCCTTTGGAGCACAGATACGCAGTATTTT.

V is TRBV11-2 and J is TRBJ2-7, with TRBD1 matching over 7 bases. Trimming cost V 5 bases and J 6 bases; bases outside gene matches: 10. Germline loops: CDR1 SGHAT, CDR2 FQNNGV. The CDR3 is made up of 14 amino acids. In DNA form, the CDR3 reads TGTGCCAGCAGCCCCGCGGACAGGCGGGTCGAGCAGTACTTC. This codes for CASSPADRRVEQYF.

Worth noting for this clone: The sample has other DNA sequences that encode this CDR3 too. The chain is built from TRBV12-5 and TRBJ2-1; D may be TRBD2 (6 bases). Germline values: CDR1 LGHNT, CDR2 FRNRAP. The CDR3 is 12 amino acids. The V and J ends lost 4 bases and 7 bases respectively, with 8 bases between them. The CDR3: CASGSRGNEQFF. CDR3 in DNA: TGTGCTAGTGGTTCCCGGGGGAATGAGCAGTTCTTC.

The chain has TRBV19 and TRBJ2-6; TRBD2 matches at 9 bases. The CDR3 extends over 18 amino acids. Trimming removed 5 bases from V and 2 bases from J; junction bases left unmatched: 10. Per the germline V gene, CDR1 is LNHDA and CDR2 is SQIVND (reference sequence). This CDR3 is CASSPGGRAGTGANVLTF. The CDR3, as DNA: TGTGCCAGTAGTCCAGGCGGGAGGGCCGGAACTGGGGCCAACGTCCTGACTTTC.

The chain employs TRBV6-5 and TRBJ1-3; no clear D gene. The length of the CDR3 is 15 residues. V was cut by 5 bases and J by 0 bases, with 11 bases left in between. Looked up from germline, CDR1 is MNHEY and CDR2 is SVGAGI. CDR3 in amino acids: CASSNRGASGNTIYF. The CDR3 bases are TGTGCCAGCAGTAATCGGGGAGCCTCTGGAAACACCATATATTTT.

The chain uses TRBV7-9 and TRBJ1-1, with no clear D. V was clipped by 3 bases and J by 1 base, with 12 bases between them. The CDR3 runs to 15 residues. The germline V gene encodes CDR1 SEHNR and CDR2 FQNEAQ (reference sequence). The CDR3 nucleotides are TGTGCCAGCAGCTTGGTCGGACTGAAGAACACTGAAGCTTTCTTT. Its translation is CASSLVGLKNTEAFF.

This clone was observed a handful of times. V usage is TRBV7-2 and J usage is TRBJ2-3; TRBD1 agrees at 8 bases. Germline CDR1 reads SGHTA; CDR2 reads FQGNSA. J was trimmed by 5 bases and V by 5 bases; bases with no gene match: 3. This CDR3 contains 13 residues. The CDR3 reads CASSAQGGDTQYF. CDR3 nucleotides: TGTGCCAGCAGCGCACAGGGGGGAGATACGCAGTATTTT. The full variable domain, its missing parts supplied by reference TRBV7-2 and TRBJ2-3, is GAGVSQSPSNKVTEKGKDVELRCDPISGHTALYWYRQSLGQGLEFLIYFQGNSAPDKSGLPSDRFSAERTGGSVSTLTIQRTQQEDSAVYLCASSAQGGDTQYFGPGTRLTVL.

CDR3 nucleotide sequence: TGTGCCAGCACTCGACAGGGGCTACCGGGATTTAACTATGGCTACACCTTC. Amino acid sequence: CASTRQGLPGFNYGYTF. The genes are TRBV6-6 and TRBJ1-2, with TRBD1 matching 8 bases. This CDR3 has 17 amino acids. Per the germline V gene, CDR1 is MNHNY and CDR2 is SVGAGI (reference sequence). With 7 bases clipped from V and 1 base from J, the junction kept 14 bases outside the gene matches.

The chain has TRBV5-8 and TRBJ2-7, with 7 bases fitting TRBD1. With V trimmed by 3 bases and J by 4 bases, 7 bases remained unmatched. This CDR3 contains 14 residues. Germline-derived CDR1 and CDR2 are SGHTS and YDEGEE. DNA of the CDR3: TGTGCCAGCAGCTCGACAGGGCTTCCTTACGAGCAGTACTTC. Its protein is CASSSTGLPYEQYF. Based on the CDR3 plus reference TRBV5-8 and TRBJ2-7, the full variable domain is EAGVTQSPTHLIKTRGQQATLRCSPISGHTSVYWYQQALGLGLQFLLWYDEGEERNRGNFPPRFSGRQFPNYSSELNVNALELEDSALYLCASSSTGLPYEQYFGPGTRLTVT.

Points on this clone: A read error may account for a junction end that differs from germline. Within the sample, other DNA sequences also encode this same CDR3. This sequence joins TRBV5-1 and TRBJ2-1; 11 bases are shared with TRBD2. Germline V gene sequence: CDR1 SGHRS, CDR2 YFSETQ. The CDR3 contains 19 residues. The CDR3 sequence is CASSSQARLAGSSYNEQFF. In DNA, the CDR3 is TGCGCCAGCAGCTCCCAGGCCCGACTAGCGGGATCCTCCTACAATGAGCAATTCTTC.

This sequence joins TRBV29-1 and TRBJ2-3; no definite D call. The V and J ends lost 1 base and 3 bases respectively, with 11 bases between them. Germline CDR1 and CDR2: SQVTM and ANQGSEA. There are 14 residues in the CDR3. The CDR3 is CSVEVEPVTDTQYF. DNA of the CDR3: TGCAGCGTTGAAGTCGAGCCGGTAACAGATACGCAGTATTTT.

This rearrangement joins TRBV6-2 or TRBV6-3 to TRBJ2-1; 7 nucleotides align to TRBD1. Germline trimming cut 2 bases from V and 10 bases from J; bases unmatched to any gene: 20. This CDR3 spans 18 amino acids. Germline assignment: CDR1 MNHEY and CDR2 SVGEGT. The DNA of the CDR3 is TGTGCCAGCAGTTACACTCTAAAACAGGGGCCGTTTTTAAACGAGCAGTTCTTC. As protein: CASSYTLKQGPFLNEQFF.

The V and J genes are TRBV11-2 and TRBJ2-1; D is perhaps TRBD2 (5 bases). Looked up from germline, CDR1 is SGHAT and CDR2 is FQNNGV. CDR3 length: 15 amino acids. Trimming left V 6 bases short and J 4 bases short, with 16 bases between. CDR3 in DNA: TGTGCCAGCAGTTTTTACGGGGTGGCTTACAATGAGCAGTTCTTC. It specifies CASSFYGVAYNEQFF.